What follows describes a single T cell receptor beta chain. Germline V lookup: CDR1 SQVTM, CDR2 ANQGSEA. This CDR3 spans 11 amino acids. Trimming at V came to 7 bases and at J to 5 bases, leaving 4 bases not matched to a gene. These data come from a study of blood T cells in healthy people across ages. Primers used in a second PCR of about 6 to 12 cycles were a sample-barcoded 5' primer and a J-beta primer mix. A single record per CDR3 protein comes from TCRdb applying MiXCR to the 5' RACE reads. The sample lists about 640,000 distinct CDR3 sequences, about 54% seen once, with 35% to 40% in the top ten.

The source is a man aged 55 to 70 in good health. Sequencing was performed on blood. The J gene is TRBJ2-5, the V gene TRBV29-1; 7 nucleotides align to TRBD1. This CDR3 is CSALTGETQYF. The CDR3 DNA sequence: TGCAGCGCCTTGACAGGGGAGACCCAGTACTTC.